This T cell receptor beta chain was sequenced in a study of shared clonotypes between healthy human individuals. It was across several immunoSEQ plates that each subset's genomic DNA was evenly split. On sorted subsets, replicate PCRs used 200 to 250 ng DNA, or 30,000 or so T cell genomes. Original data processing: Junction-only sequences produced by ImmunoSEQ had no quality scores, so filtering differed. Assay used: immunoSEQ multiplex PCR; TCRdb lists only in-frame clones, some missing. The D gene and trimming were derived from the DNA, and the V and J assignments and clone size from that table. Among fewer than 1 million clones, approximately 97% were seen once, and the ten largest hold around 0.25%. Naive CD8 populations comprised CD45RO-negative cells positively selected for CCR7, excluding terminally differentiated effector memory CD45RA+ cells. There are 12 residues in the CDR3. Germline assignment: CDR1 MNHNY and CDR2 SVGAGI (reference sequence). V lost 2 bases and J lost 1, with 1 base in between.

This sequence joins TRBV6-6 and TRBJ2-3; the D is unclear. The clonotype was recovered from a man aged 25 to 40 in good health. Material for sequencing was naive CD8+ T cells sorted from blood. This chain's CDR3 is CASSYRTDTQYF. The CDR3, as DNA: TGTGCCAGCAGTTACCGCACAGATACGCAGTATTTT.